Presented here are 17 T cell receptor beta chains from one specimen sequenced in a study of blood T cell repertoires in COVID-19. Only in-frame clones appear in the TCRdb table, and some are missing; sequencing was by immunoSEQ multiplex PCR. The table shows 150,000 to 200,000 clones, with around 84% occurring only once. Material for sequencing was peripheral blood. Receptors originate from a woman between 65 and 79 years old with COVID-19, enrolled during active disease.

This chain connects TRBV5-1 to TRBJ1-6, with D uncertain. This CDR3 has 13 residues. The germline V gene has CDR1 SGHRS and CDR2 YFSETQ. V dropped 4 bases and J dropped 3 bases, with 5 bases sitting between them. The CDR3 DNA follows: TGCGCCAGCAGCCTAGACTATAATTCACCCCTCCACTTT. Encoded protein: CASSLDYNSPLHF.

The chain combines TRBV4-1 with TRBJ1-4; unclear D gene. The CDR3 runs to 13 residues. V lost 3 bases and J lost 7, with 9 bases in between. The germline V gene encodes CDR1 MGHRA and CDR2 YSYEKL. The CDR3 loop is CASSHPRSEKLFF. CDR3 DNA sequence: TGCGCCAGCAGCCACCCCAGATCTGAAAAACTGTTTTTT.

The chain carries TRBV18 and TRBJ1-4; unclear D gene. The CDR3 extends over 13 amino acids. V was shortened by 8 bases and J by 7 bases, with 14 bases between the two germline ends. In germline, CDR1 is KGHSH, CDR2 LQKENI. The CDR3 DNA reads TGTGCCAGCGTTGGAGGGCTGGGTGAAAAACTGTTTTTT. It is translated as CASVGGLGEKLFF.

The chain has TRBV2 and TRBJ1-3; TRBD1 agrees at 9 bases. V lost 6 bases and J lost 1; bases outside the gene matches: 7. CDR3 length: 16 residues. Germline V CDR1 and CDR2: SNHLY, FYNNEI. CDR3: CASRPGQGLSGNTIYF. CDR3 nucleotide sequence: TGTGCCAGCAGGCCGGGACAGGGATTGTCTGGAAACACCATATATTTT.

The chain combines TRBV27 with TRBJ2-3; D is unresolved. This CDR3 is built from 12 residues. Trimming pared 5 bases from V and 2 bases from J, leaving 5 bases between. Germline V CDR1 and CDR2: MNHEY, SMNVEV (reference sequence). Here the CDR3 reads CASSTNTDTQYF. The CDR3 bases are TGTGCCAGCAGTACAAACACAGATACGCAGTATTTT.

The chain employs TRBV15 and TRBJ2-7, with D possibly matching TRBD1 (5 bases). Germline loops: CDR1 LNHNV, CDR2 YYDKDF (reference sequence). The V end lost 2 bases, the J end lost 4 bases, and 9 bases lay between the germline ends. The CDR3 runs to 13 residues. CDR3 region: CATSRLPGYEQYF. CDR3 nucleotide sequence: TGTGCCACCAGCAGACTCCCAGGGTACGAGCAGTACTTC.

This clone has a handful of counts. V usage is TRBV6-1 and J usage is TRBJ1-3; 8 bases fit TRBD1. Germline trimming cut 4 bases from V and 2 bases from J; bases unmatched to any gene: 10. Per the germline V gene, CDR1 is MNHNS and CDR2 is SASEGT. The CDR3 runs 17 residues. This chain's CDR3 is CASSVSSGTGTGNTIYF. The CDR3 DNA reads as TGTGCCAGCAGTGTATCCTCCGGGACAGGAACTGGAAACACCATATATTTT.

The chain has TRBV24-1 and TRBJ2-5, with 8 bases fitting TRBD1. The V gene end was trimmed by 2 bases and the J gene end by 2 bases; junction bases not matched to a gene: 6. The CDR3 totals 16 residues. Per the germline V gene, CDR1 is KGHDR and CDR2 is SFDVKD. CDR3 coding DNA: TGTGCCACCAGTGATTCCCGGACAGGGACACAAGAGACCCAGTACTTC. Encoded protein: CATSDSRTGTQETQYF.

The CDR3 sequence is CAGCRENQPQHF. CDR3 nucleotide sequence: TGTGCCGGTTGCCGGGAAAATCAGCCCCAGCATTTT. This sequence joins TRBV28 and TRBJ1-5; D remains unclear. Germline V gives CDR1 MDHEN, CDR2 SYDVKM. There are 12 residues in the CDR3. V lost 11 bases and J lost 4, with 12 bases in between. The whole variable domain, filled in from reference TRBV28 and TRBJ1-5, reads DVKVTQSSRYLVKRTGEKVFLECVQDMDHENMFWYRQDPGLGLRLIYFSYDVKMKEKGDIPEGYSVSREKKERFSLILESASTNQTSMYLCAGCRENQPQHFGDGTRLSIL.

The CDR3 DNA sequence: TGTGCCAGCAGCTTAGTAGCCAGGGGGCCTGAGACCCAGTACTTC. Amino acids: CASSLVARGPETQYF. The rearrangement links TRBV7-6 to TRBJ2-5, with 8 bases lining up with TRBD1. Germline CDR1 SGHVS, CDR2 FNYEAQ. The ends lost 1 base at V and 5 bases at J; junction bases unmatched: 6. This CDR3 comprises 15 residues.

This chain joins TRBV5-1 and TRBJ2-1; 7 bases are a match to TRBD2. In germline, CDR1 is SGHRS, CDR2 YFSETQ. The CDR3 is made up of 15 amino acids. Germline trimming cut 4 bases from V and 9 bases from J; bases unmatched to any gene: 13. In DNA, the CDR3 is TGCGCCAGCAGCCCTCATAGCGGGCGGCCCGCTGAGCAGTTCTTC. It yields the protein CASSPHSGRPAEQFF.

This rearrangement joins TRBV29-1 to TRBJ1-1; no firm D call. CDR1 SQVTM and CDR2 ANQGSEA come from the germline V gene. The germline V and J ends were trimmed by 5 bases and 5 bases, with 12 bases remaining between them. The CDR3 sequence is 12 residues long. DNA for the CDR3: TGCAGCGTTAATCGGGGAGATACTGAAGCTTTCTTT. This sequence encodes CSVNRGDTEAFF. The full variable domain, completed using reference TRBV29-1 and TRBJ1-1, is SAVISQKPSRDICQRGTSLTIQCQVDSQVTMMFWYRQQPGQSLTLIATANQGSEATYESGFVIDKFPISRPNLTFSTLTVSNMSPEDSSIYLCSVNRGDTEAFFGQGTRLTVV.

The rearrangement uses TRBV30 and TRBJ1-1; 7 bases are shared with TRBD1. The CDR3 is 13 amino acids. CDR1 and CDR2 from the germline V gene are GTSNPN and SVGIG (reference sequence). J lost 3 bases, V lost 6 bases, and 7 bases had no gene match. CDR3 nucleotides: TGTGCCTGTGTACGGGACAGTTACACTGAAGCTTTCTTT. The encoded protein is CACVRDSYTEAFF.

This clone was counted a single time. The chain is built from TRBV21-1 and TRBJ2-4; TRBD1 reflects the table's D call only, with no check against the DNA. TRBV21-1 is a pseudogene segment. This CDR3 contains 16 residues. CDR3 bases: TGTGCCAGCAGCAAAACTAGGGGGAAGGTCAAAAACATTCAGTACTTC. Translation gives CASSKTRGKVKNIQYF.

J is TRBJ1-2 and V is TRBV6-5, with 7 bases matching TRBD1. Germline V gene data show CDR1 as MNHEY and CDR2 as SVGAGI. The CDR3 runs to 14 residues. The junction had 6 bases not matched to a gene; V was cut back by 6 bases and J by 2 bases. CDR3 in amino acids: CASRRGLGNYGYTF. The CDR3 coding sequence is TGTGCCAGCAGGAGGGGGCTCGGGAACTATGGCTACACCTTC.

This clone appeared a few times. Other DNA sequences in this sample translate to the same CDR3. This sequence joins TRBV28 and TRBJ2-2, with 11 positions matching TRBD1. V was clipped by 11 bases and J by 2 bases; unmatched bases: 4. CDR1 is MDHEN and CDR2 is SYDVKM in the germline V gene. The CDR3 consists of 14 residues. The CDR3 loop reads CAGRTGGNTGELFF. The CDR3 coding sequence is TGTGCCGGAAGGACAGGGGGCAACACCGGGGAGCTGTTTTTT.

This chain joins TRBV7-9 and TRBJ1-4; D is ambiguous. This CDR3 spans 14 amino acids. Germline lookup yields CDR1 SEHNR and CDR2 FQNEAQ (reference sequence). Trimming shortened V by 4 bases and J by 8 bases, and 14 bases separated the two germline ends. CDR3: CASSSFEGWEKLFF. CDR3 nucleotides: TGTGCCAGCAGCTCCTTCGAGGGATGGGAAAAACTGTTTTTT.